This entry describes one TCR beta chain. The entry originates in a study of neurological immune-mediated disorders. Noted time point: longitudinal time-point 1 (baseline). TCRdb analysed the 5' RACE reads with MiXCR anew, one entry per CDR3 protein. The sample contains some 60,000 distinct CDR3 sequences, about 10% of which appear only once. This CDR3 is built from 15 residues. Trimming took 1 base from V and 2 from J, leaving 9 bases between them. The specimen sequenced was PBMCs. The J gene is TRBJ1-5, the V gene TRBV12-3 or TRBV12-4, with D uncertain. This receptor was identified in a male donor with HTLV-1-associated myelopathy (HAM/TSP). The CDR3 nucleotides read TGTGCCAGCAGTTTAGAGTCCTATGGCAATCAGCCCCAGCATTTT. This gives the protein CASSLESYGNQPQHF.